These 22 T cell receptor beta chains came from one sample sequenced in a study of relationships among human T cell subsets. Naive plus transitional T cells were isolated with anti-CD45RA microbeads from pooled CD4+ and CD8+ T cells. Semiquantitative ARM-PCR amplified T cell receptor alpha and beta CDR3 regions from mRNA. Tagged nested gene-specific primers were used first, then communal superprimers amplified exponentially. TCRdb independently ran MiXCR on the multiplex PCR reads; one entry per CDR3 protein. The repertoire holds roughly 7,400 distinct CDR3 sequences, with 70% as singletons. Sequenced material: naive and transitional (CD45RA+) T cells sorted from blood. The receptors shown here come from a man aged 35-49 years in good health.

The chain employs TRBV5-1 and TRBJ2-7, with 7 positions matching TRBD2. The CDR3 is 15 amino acids. Germline trimming cut 1 base from V and 2 bases from J; bases unmatched to any gene: 6. Per the germline V gene, CDR1 is SGHRS and CDR2 is YFSETQ. The CDR3 sequence is CASSLSLAVTYEQYF. The DNA of the CDR3 is TGCGCCAGCAGCTTGAGTCTAGCGGTTACCTACGAGCAGTACTTC.

The chain uses TRBV28 and TRBJ1-2, with D hard to call. The CDR3 covers 11 residues. The ends were cut back, 4 bases at V and 7 bases at J, with 7 bases in the middle. Germline V CDR1 and CDR2: MDHEN, SYDVKM. The CDR3 coding sequence is TGTGCCAGCAGTTCCCGCGGTGGCTACACCTTC. Translating it yields CASSSRGGYTF.

This clonotype has only a few counts. The V gene is TRBV28, the J gene TRBJ1-6, with 7 nucleotides matching TRBD1. The CDR3 loop spans 18 amino acids. CDR1 and CDR2 from the germline V gene are MDHEN and SYDVKM. The junction had 18 bases not matched to a gene; V was cut back by 4 bases and J by 9 bases. DNA of the CDR3: TGTGCCAGCAGTTCCATTACTACGGACAGGCGCTTGAGTTCACCCCTCCACTTT. It encodes CASSSITTDRRLSSPLHF.

As concerns this clonotype: The germline gene is not matched at one end of the junction; a read error may be the cause. CDR3 residues: CASSLSLGRLQEPQYF. DNA of the CDR3: TGTGCCAGCAGTTTGTCCCTAGGACGCTTGCAAGAGCCCCAGTACTTC. The chain combines TRBV28 with TRBJ2-5; D gene ambiguous. The germline V gene has CDR1 MDHEN and CDR2 SYDVKM. The CDR3 is made up of 16 amino acids.

This clonotype was observed once. The chain links TRBV10-2 to TRBJ2-7, with D tentatively TRBD2 (6 bases). V was pared by 6 bases and J by 2 bases, with 14 bases between. The V gene's germline CDR1 is WSHSY and CDR2 SAAADI. The CDR3 loop spans 14 amino acids. The CDR3 region is CASRMSGRTYEQYF. In DNA, the CDR3 is TGCGCCAGCAGAATGAGCGGGCGGACCTACGAGCAGTACTTC.

The chain is built from TRBV19 and TRBJ2-4; tentatively, D is TRBD2 (6 bases). CDR3 size: 15 residues. V was trimmed by 7 bases and J by 10 bases, leaving 23 bases between them. Germline V gives CDR1 LNHDA, CDR2 SQIVND (reference sequence). The DNA of the CDR3 is TGTGCCAGTACCGCCATGGGGACTCCCAGTGAAATTCAGTACTTC. This translates into CASTAMGTPSEIQYF. Filled out from reference TRBV19 and TRBJ2-4, the complete variable domain reads DGGITQSPKYLFRKEGQNVTLSCEQNLNHDAMYWYRQDPGQGLRLIYYSQIVNDFQKGDIAEGYSVSREKKESFPLTVTSAQKNPTAFYLCASTAMGTPSEIQYFGAGTRLSVL.

CDR3 in amino acids: CASSLTGTGEAGYTF. The DNA for the CDR3 is TGTGCCAGCAGTTTAACTGGGACAGGGGAGGCTGGCTACACCTTC. The genes are TRBV27 and TRBJ1-2; TRBD1 agrees at 10 bases. Trimming removed 2 bases from V and 7 bases from J; junction bases left unmatched: 7. Germline lookup yields CDR1 MNHEY and CDR2 SMNVEV (reference sequence). This CDR3 is 15 amino acids long.

The chain couples TRBV19 to TRBJ2-3; TRBD2 might be the D (5 bases). V was clipped by 1 base and J by 1 base, with 18 bases between them. CDR1 and CDR2 (germline): LNHDA, SQIVND (reference sequence). The CDR3 sequence is 18 residues long. In nucleotides, the CDR3 is TGTGCCAGTAGTATAGTTTCCTTTCTAGCCGTCGGCACAGATACGCAGTATTTT. Protein: CASSIVSFLAVGTDTQYF.

The chain couples TRBV6-5 to TRBJ2-1; the D call may be TRBD1 or TRBD2 (6 bases each). The CDR3 length is 14 residues. CDR1 MNHEY and CDR2 SVGAGI come from the germline V gene. The V and J ends lost 3 bases and 6 bases respectively, with 12 bases between them. The CDR3 region is CASSYSGGLNEQFF. The CDR3 nucleotides are TGTGCCAGCAGTTATTCCGGGGGCCTCAATGAGCAGTTCTTC.

This chain connects TRBV28 to TRBJ2-1; 7 bases fit TRBD1. Germline trimming cut 2 bases from V and 0 bases from J; bases unmatched to any gene: 1. The CDR3 has 15 amino acids. From germline, CDR1 is MDHEN and CDR2 SYDVKM. The CDR3 nucleotides read TGTGCCAGCAGTTTAGGGGACAGCTCCTACAATGAGCAGTTCTTC. Its protein product is CASSLGDSSYNEQFF.

The chain recombines TRBV14 with TRBJ1-2; 9 bases fit TRBD1. The V and J ends lost 4 bases and 3 bases, in that order; junction bases with no gene match: 12. Germline CDR1 reads SGHDN; CDR2 reads FVKESK. This CDR3 region has 17 residues. The CDR3 coding sequence is TGTGCCAGCAGCCGAGACACACCGGGACAGGGCGACTATGGCTACACCTTC. Translating gives CASSRDTPGQGDYGYTF.

This clonotype has more than one count but fewer than ten. This rearrangement joins TRBV2 to TRBJ2-7; 10 positions agree with TRBD1. V lost 2 bases to trimming and J lost 1 base; unmatched junction nucleotides: 2. Germline V gene lookup returns CDR1 SNHLY and CDR2 FYNNEI. The CDR3 totals 15 residues. The DNA for the CDR3 is TGTGCCAGCAGTGAACCGGACAGGGGGTCCTACGAGCAGTACTTC. It is translated as CASSEPDRGSYEQYF.

The V gene is TRBV20-1, the J gene TRBJ2-3, with D possibly matching TRBD1 (5 bases). The CDR3 length is 11 residues. Germline loops: CDR1 DFQATT, CDR2 SNEGSKA (reference sequence). Trimming shortened V by 5 bases and J by 10 bases, and 13 bases separated the two germline ends. The CDR3 sequence is CSAAAGSAQYF. The DNA of the CDR3 is TGCAGTGCTGCCGCAGGGTCGGCGCAGTATTTT.

This chain links TRBV4-1 with TRBJ2-3; unclear D gene. The CDR3 has 15 amino acids. Germline assignment: CDR1 MGHRA and CDR2 YSYEKL. V dropped 7 bases and J dropped 2 bases, with 16 bases sitting between them. The CDR3 coding sequence is TGCGCCAGCAACCCAAAGGGCAGCTCCACAGATACGCAGTATTTT. It encodes CASNPKGSSTDTQYF.

The rearrangement joins TRBV27 to TRBJ2-1; D is undetermined. The ends were cut back, 5 bases at V and 3 bases at J, with 2 bases in the middle. Germline V gene sequence: CDR1 MNHEY, CDR2 SMNVEV (reference sequence). The CDR3 extends over 11 amino acids. CDR3: CASSLYNEQFF. The CDR3 nucleotides read TGTGCCAGCAGTCTCTACAATGAGCAGTTCTTC.

The rearrangement uses TRBV11-2 and TRBJ2-3, with 7 bases identical to TRBD2. The CDR3 runs 17 residues. V gave up 5 bases and J gave up 6 bases; unmatched junction bases: 17. CDR1 is SGHAT, CDR2 FQNNGV, per germline. Here the CDR3 reads CASSRSILAGSTDTQYF. The DNA for the CDR3 is TGTGCCAGCAGCAGATCAATATTAGCGGGCTCCACCGATACGCAGTATTTT.

The chain combines TRBV12-3 or TRBV12-4 with TRBJ2-7; tentatively, D is TRBD1 (6 bases). V lost 9 bases and J 5 bases, leaving 14 bases between the germline ends. The CDR3 sequence is 12 residues long. Here the CDR3 reads CASSGVHDEQYF. CDR3 nucleotide sequence: TGTGCCAGTTCAGGGGTCCACGACGAGCAGTACTTC.

This clonotype was seen a few times. V gene TRBV28 combines with J gene TRBJ1-6; D is unresolved. CDR1 MDHEN and CDR2 SYDVKM come from the germline V gene. The CDR3 is made up of 11 amino acids. The V and J ends lost 3 bases and 10 bases respectively, with 4 bases between them. DNA for the CDR3: TGTGCCAGCAGTTTCCGGTCACCCCTCCACTTT. It translates to CASSFRSPLHF.

The genes are TRBV19 and TRBJ1-1; the D is unclear. The germline V and J ends were trimmed by 7 bases and 4 bases, with 10 bases remaining between them. This CDR3 comprises 12 residues. Germline loops: CDR1 LNHDA, CDR2 SQIVND (reference sequence). The CDR3 bases are TGTGCCAGTACCCAAGGTGTCACTGAAGCTTTCTTT. Amino acids: CASTQGVTEAFF.

The chain links TRBV12-3 or TRBV12-4 to TRBJ2-4; TRBD2 aligns across 12 bases. After removal of 1 base from V and 1 base from J, the junction contained 5 bases not matched to a gene. CDR3 size: 18 residues. CDR3 residues: CASSLGLAGVGAKNIQYF. The CDR3 bases are TGTGCCAGCAGTTTAGGACTAGCGGGAGTAGGGGCCAAAAACATTCAGTACTTC.

The chain employs TRBV10-3 and TRBJ1-1, with a possible D match to TRBD1 (5 bases). Trimming shortened V by 7 bases and J by 5 bases, and 17 bases separated the two germline ends. Per germline, CDR1 ENHRY and CDR2 SYGVKD. The CDR3 loop spans 14 amino acids. Here the CDR3 reads CAITVDGTGTEAFF. The CDR3 bases are TGTGCCATCACCGTAGACGGGACCGGAACTGAAGCTTTCTTT.

The chain is built from TRBV21-1 and TRBJ1-1. TRBV21-1 is a recognized pseudogene. The CDR3 covers 14 residues. The CDR3 is CASSKKQHFTEAFF. DNA for the CDR3: TGTGCCAGCAGCAAAAAGCAGCATTTCACTGAAGCTTTCTTT.